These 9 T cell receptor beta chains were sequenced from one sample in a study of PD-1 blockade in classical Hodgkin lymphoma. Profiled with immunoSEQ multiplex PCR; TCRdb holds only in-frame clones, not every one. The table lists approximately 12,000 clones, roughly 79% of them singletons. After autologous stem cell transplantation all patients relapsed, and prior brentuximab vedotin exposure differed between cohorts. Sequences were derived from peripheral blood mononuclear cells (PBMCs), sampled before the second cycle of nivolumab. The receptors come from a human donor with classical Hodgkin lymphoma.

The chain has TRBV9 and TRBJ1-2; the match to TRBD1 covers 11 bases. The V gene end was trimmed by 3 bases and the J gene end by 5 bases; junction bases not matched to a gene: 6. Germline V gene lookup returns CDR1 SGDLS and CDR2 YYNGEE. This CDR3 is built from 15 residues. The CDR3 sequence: CASSDGTGGLYGYTF. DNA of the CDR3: TGTGCCAGCAGCGACGGGACAGGGGGTCTTTATGGCTACACCTTC. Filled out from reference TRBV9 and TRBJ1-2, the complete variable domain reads DSGVTQTPKHLITATGQRVTLRCSPRSGDLSVYWYQQSLDQGLQFLIQYYNGEERAKGNILERFSAQQFPDLHSELNLSSLELGDSALYFCASSDGTGGLYGYTFGSGTRLTVV.

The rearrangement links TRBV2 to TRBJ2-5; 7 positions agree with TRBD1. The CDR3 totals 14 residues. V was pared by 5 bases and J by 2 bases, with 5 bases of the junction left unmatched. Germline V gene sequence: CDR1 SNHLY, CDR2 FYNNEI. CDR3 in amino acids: CASSRDRHQETQYF. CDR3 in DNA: TGTGCCAGCAGTCGGGACAGACATCAAGAGACCCAGTACTTC. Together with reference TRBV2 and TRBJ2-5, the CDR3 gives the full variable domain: EPEVTQTPSHQVTQMGQEVILRCVPISNHLYFYWYRQILGQKVEFLVSFYNNEISEKSEIFDDQFSVERPDGSNFTLKIRSTKLEDSAMYFCASSRDRHQETQYFGPGTRLLVL.

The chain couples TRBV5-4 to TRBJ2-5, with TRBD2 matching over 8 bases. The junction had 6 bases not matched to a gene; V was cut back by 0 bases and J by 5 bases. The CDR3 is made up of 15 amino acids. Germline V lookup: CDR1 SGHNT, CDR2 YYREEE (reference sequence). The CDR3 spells CASSLERGGGETQYF. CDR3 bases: TGTGCCAGCAGCTTGGAACGGGGGGGCGGTGAGACCCAGTACTTC.

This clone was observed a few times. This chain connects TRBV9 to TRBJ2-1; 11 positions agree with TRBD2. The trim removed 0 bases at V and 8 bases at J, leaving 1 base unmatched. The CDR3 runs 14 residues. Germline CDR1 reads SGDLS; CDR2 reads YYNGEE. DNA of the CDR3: TGTGCCAGCAGCGTAGAACTAGCGGGGGATGAGCAGTTCTTC. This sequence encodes CASSVELAGDEQFF.

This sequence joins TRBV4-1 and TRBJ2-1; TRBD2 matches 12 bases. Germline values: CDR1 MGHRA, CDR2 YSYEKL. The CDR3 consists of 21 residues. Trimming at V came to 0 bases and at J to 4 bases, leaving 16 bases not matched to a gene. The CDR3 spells CASSQEVPGTSGGLSYNEQFF. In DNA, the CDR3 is TGCGCCAGCAGCCAAGAGGTACCCGGTACTAGCGGGGGGTTATCATACAATGAGCAGTTCTTC.

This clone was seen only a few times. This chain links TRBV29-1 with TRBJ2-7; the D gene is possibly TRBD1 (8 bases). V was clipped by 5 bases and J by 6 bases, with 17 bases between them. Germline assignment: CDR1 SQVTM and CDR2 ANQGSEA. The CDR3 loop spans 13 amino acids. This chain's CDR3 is CSVSTGEGSEQYF. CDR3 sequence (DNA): TGCAGCGTTTCGACAGGGGAGGGCTCCGAGCAGTACTTC.

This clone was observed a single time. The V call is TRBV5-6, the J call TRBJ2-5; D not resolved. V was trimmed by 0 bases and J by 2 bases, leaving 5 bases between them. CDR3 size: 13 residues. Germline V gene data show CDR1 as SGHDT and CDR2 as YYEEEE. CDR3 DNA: TGTGCCAGCAGCTTGGGGGGACAAGAGACCCAGTACTTC. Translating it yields CASSLGGQETQYF.

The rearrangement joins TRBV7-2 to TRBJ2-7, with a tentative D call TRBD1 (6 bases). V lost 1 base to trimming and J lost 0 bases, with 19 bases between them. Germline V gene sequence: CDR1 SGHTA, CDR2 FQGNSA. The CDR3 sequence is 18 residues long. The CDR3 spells CASSLVSLLGDTSYEQYF. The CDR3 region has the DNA TGTGCCAGCAGCTTAGTCTCCCTCCTTGGGGACACCTCCTACGAGCAGTACTTC.

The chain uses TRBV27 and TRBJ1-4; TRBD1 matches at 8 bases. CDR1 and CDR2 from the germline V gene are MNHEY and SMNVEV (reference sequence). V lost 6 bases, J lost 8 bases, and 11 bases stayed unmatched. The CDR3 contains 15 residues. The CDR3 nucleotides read TGTGCCAGCAGCCAATACCGTTGGGACAGGGAAAAACTGTTTTTT. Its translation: CASSQYRWDREKLFF.